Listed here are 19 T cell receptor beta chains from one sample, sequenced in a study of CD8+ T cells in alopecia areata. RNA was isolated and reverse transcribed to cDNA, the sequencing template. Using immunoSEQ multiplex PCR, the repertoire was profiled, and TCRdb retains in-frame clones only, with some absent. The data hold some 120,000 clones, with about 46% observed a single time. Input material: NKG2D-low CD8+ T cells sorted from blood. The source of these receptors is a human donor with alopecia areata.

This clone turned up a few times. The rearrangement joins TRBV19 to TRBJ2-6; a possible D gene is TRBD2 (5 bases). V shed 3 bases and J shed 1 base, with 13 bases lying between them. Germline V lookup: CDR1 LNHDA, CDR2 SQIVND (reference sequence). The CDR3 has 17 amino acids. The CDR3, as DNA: TGTGCCAGTAGTATCCGGGGTGAAGGTTCTGGGGCCAACGTCCTGACTTTC. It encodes CASSIRGEGSGANVLTF.

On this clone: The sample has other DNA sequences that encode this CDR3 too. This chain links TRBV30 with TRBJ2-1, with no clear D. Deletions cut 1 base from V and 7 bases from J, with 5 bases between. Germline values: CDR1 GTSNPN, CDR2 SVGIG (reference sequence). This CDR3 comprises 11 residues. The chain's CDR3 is CAWSGGNEQFF. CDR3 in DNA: TGTGCCTGGAGTGGTGGAAATGAGCAGTTCTTC. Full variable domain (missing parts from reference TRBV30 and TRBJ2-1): SQTIHQWPATLVQPVGSPLSLECTVEGTSNPNLYWYRQAAGRGLQLLFYSVGIGQISSEVPQNLSASRPQDRQFILSSKKLLLSDSGFYLCAWSGGNEQFFGPGTRLTVL.

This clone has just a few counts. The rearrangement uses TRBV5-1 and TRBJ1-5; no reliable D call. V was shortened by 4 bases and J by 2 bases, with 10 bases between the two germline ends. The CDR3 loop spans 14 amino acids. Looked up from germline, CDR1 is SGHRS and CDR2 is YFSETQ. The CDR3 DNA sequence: TGCGCCAGCAGCCCCGACTGGGGCAATCAGCCCCAGCATTTT. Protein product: CASSPDWGNQPQHF. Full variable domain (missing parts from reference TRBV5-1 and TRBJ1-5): KAGVTQTPRYLIKTRGQQVTLSCSPISGHRSVSWYQQTPGQGLQFLFEYFSETQRNKGNFPGRFSGRQFSNSRSEMNVSTLELGDSALYLCASSPDWGNQPQHFGDGTRLSIL.

This chain's CDR3 is CASTTAGGSTDTQYF. DNA for the CDR3: TGTGCCAGCACTACAGCGGGAGGAAGCACAGATACGCAGTATTTT. The chain couples TRBV28 to TRBJ2-3; 9 bases align to TRBD2. Germline CDR1 MDHEN, CDR2 SYDVKM. V trimming: 7 bases; J trimming: 0 bases; junction bases outside the gene matches: 5. CDR3 length: 15 residues.

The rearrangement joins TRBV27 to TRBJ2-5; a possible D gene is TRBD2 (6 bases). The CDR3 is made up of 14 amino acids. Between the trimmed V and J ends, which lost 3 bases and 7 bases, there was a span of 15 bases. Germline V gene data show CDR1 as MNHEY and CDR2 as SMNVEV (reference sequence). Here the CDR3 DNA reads TGTGCCAGCAGTTTCGGGACTGGCGGTGGGACCCAGTACTTC. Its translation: CASSFGTGGGTQYF.

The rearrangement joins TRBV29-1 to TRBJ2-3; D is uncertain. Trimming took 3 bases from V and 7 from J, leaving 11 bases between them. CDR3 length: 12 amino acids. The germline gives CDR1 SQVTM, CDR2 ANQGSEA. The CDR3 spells CSVDLLGHTQYF. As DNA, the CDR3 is TGCAGCGTTGATCTTCTCGGGCATACGCAGTATTTT.

CDR3 region: CSVEEEDAYEQYF. CDR3 coding DNA: TGCAGCGTTGAAGAAGAAGATGCCTACGAGCAGTACTTC. The rearrangement joins TRBV29-1 to TRBJ2-7; D remains unclear. The CDR3 has 13 residues. Trimming pared 0 bases from V and 2 bases from J, leaving 8 bases between. Per germline, CDR1 SQVTM and CDR2 ANQGSEA.

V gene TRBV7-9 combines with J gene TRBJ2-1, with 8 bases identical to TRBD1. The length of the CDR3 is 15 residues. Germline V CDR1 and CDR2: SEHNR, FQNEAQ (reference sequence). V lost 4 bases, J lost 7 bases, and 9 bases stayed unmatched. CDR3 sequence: CASSSAQGARNEQFF. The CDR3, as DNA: TGTGCCAGCAGCTCCGCTCAGGGGGCGCGGAATGAGCAGTTCTTC.

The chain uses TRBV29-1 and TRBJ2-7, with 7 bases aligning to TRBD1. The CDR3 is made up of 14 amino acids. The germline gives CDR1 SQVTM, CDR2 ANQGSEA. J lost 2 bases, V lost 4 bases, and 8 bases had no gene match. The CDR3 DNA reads TGCAGCGTTGTAACGGGACAGACCCCCTACGAGCAGTACTTC. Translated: CSVVTGQTPYEQYF.

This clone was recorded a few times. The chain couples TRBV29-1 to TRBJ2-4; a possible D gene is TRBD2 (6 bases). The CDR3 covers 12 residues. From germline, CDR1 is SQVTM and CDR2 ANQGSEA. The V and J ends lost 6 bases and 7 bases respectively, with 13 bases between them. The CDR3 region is CSVLGSGNIQYF. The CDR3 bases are TGCAGCGTCCTCGGGAGTGGGAACATTCAGTACTTC. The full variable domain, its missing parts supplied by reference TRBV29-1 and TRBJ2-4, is SAVISQKPSRDICQRGTSLTIQCQVDSQVTMMFWYRQQPGQSLTLIATANQGSEATYESGFVIDKFPISRPNLTFSTLTVSNMSPEDSSIYLCSVLGSGNIQYFGAGTRLSVL.

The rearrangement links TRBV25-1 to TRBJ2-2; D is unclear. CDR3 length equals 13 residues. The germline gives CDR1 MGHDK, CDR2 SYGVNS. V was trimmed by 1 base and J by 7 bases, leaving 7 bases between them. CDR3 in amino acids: CASSESSGGELFF. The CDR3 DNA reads TGTGCCAGCAGTGAATCGTCTGGCGGGGAGCTGTTTTTT.

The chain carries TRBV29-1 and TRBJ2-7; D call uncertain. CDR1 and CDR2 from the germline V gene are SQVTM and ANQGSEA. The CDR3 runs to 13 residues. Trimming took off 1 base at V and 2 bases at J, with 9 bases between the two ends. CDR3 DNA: TGCAGCGTTGAAGGGGGAAACCCCTACGAGCAGTACTTC. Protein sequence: CSVEGGNPYEQYF.

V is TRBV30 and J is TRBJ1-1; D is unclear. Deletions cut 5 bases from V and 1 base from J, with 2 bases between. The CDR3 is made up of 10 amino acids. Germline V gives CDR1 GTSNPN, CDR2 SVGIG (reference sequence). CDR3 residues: CAWGNTEAFF. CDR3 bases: TGTGCCTGGGGGAACACTGAAGCTTTCTTT.

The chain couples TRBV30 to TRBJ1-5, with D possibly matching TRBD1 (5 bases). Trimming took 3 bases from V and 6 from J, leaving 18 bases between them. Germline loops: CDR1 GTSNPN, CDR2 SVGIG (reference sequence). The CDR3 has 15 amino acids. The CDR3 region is CAWSVDSPPPQPQHF. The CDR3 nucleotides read TGTGCCTGGAGCGTTGACAGCCCGCCTCCTCAGCCCCAGCATTTT.

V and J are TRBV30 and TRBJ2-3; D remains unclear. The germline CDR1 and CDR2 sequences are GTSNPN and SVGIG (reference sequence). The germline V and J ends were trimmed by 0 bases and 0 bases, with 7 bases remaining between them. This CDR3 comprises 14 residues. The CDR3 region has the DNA TGTGCCTGGAGTGTCGGTACTAGCACAGATACGCAGTATTTT. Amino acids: CAWSVGTSTDTQYF.

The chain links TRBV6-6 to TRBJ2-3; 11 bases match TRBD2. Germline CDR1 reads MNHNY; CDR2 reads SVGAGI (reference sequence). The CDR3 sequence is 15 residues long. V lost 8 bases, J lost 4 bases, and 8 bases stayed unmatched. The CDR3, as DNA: TGTGCCAGCTGGGCTAGCGGGGGGCTTGCAGATACGCAGTATTTT. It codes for CASWASGGLADTQYF.

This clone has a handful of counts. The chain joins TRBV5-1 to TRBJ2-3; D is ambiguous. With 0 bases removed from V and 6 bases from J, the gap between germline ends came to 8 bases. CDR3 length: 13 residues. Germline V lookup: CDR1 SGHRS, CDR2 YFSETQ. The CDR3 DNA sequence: TGCGCCAGCAGCTTGGAACTTCGCGATACGCAGTATTTT. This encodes CASSLELRDTQYF.

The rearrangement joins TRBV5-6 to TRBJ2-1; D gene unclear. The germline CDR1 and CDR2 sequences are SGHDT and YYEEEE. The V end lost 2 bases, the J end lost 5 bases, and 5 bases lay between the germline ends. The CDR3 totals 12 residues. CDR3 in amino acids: CASSLWHNEQFF. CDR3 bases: TGTGCCAGCAGCTTATGGCACAATGAGCAGTTCTTC.

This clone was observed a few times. Here the CDR3 DNA reads TGTGCCAGCAGTTTGGGGCGAGTGTCCGCCGGAAGGAGCACAGATACGCAGTATTTT. This encodes CASSLGRVSAGRSTDTQYF. The chain employs TRBV28 and TRBJ2-3, with TRBD1 as a possible D gene (5 bases). The V and J ends lost 3 bases and 0 bases respectively, with 22 bases between them. This CDR3 has 19 residues. Germline V gives CDR1 MDHEN, CDR2 SYDVKM.